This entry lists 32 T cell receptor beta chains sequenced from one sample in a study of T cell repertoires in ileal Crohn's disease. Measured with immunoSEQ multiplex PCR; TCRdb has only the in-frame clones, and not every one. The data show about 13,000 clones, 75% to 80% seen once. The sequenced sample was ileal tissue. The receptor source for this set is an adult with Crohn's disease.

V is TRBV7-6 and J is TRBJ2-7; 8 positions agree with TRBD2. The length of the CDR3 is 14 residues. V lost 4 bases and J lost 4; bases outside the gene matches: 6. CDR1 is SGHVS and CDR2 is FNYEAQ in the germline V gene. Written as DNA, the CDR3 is TGTGCCAGCAGCTCCGGGACTAGTGGGTACGAGCAGTACTTC. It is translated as CASSSGTSGYEQYF.

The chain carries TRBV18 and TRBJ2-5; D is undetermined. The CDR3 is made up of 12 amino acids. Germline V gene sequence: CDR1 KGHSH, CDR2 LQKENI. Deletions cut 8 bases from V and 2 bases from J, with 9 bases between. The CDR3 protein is CASADLQETQYF. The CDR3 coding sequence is TGTGCCAGCGCGGATTTGCAAGAGACCCAGTACTTC. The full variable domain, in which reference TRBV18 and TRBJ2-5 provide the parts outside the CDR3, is NAGVMQNPRHLVRRRGQEARLRCSPMKGHSHVYWYRQLPEEGLKFMVYLQKENIIDESGMPKERFSAEFPKEGPSILRIQQVVRGDSAAYFCASADLQETQYFGPGTRLLVL.

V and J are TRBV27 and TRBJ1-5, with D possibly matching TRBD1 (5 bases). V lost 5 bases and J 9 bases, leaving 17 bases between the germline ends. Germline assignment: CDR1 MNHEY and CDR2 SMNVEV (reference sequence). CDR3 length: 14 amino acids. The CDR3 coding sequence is TGTGCCAGCAGTGTCGACAGAAAAGGGCGGCCCCAGCATTTT. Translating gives CASSVDRKGRPQHF.

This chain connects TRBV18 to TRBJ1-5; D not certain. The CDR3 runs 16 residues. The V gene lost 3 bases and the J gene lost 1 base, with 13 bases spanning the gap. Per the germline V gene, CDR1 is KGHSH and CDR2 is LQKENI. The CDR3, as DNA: TGTGCCAGCTCACCGGGAGTAGCTTCAAGCAATCAGCCCCAGCATTTT. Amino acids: CASSPGVASSNQPQHF.

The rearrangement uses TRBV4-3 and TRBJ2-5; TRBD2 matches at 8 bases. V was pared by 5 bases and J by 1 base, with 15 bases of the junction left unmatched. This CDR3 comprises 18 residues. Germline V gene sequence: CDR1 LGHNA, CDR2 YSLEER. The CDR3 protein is CASSARAGGQIFQETQYF. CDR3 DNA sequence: TGCGCCAGCAGCGCGCGGGCGGGGGGACAAATATTCCAAGAGACCCAGTACTTC.

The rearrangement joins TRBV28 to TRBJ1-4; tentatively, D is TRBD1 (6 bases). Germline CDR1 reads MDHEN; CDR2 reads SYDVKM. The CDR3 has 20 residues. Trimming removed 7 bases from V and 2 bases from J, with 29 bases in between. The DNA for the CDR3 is TGTGCCAGCACACCGCAGGCGGACAGAAGGTTCCGGGGTACTAATGAAAAACTGTTTTTT. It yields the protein CASTPQADRRFRGTNEKLFF. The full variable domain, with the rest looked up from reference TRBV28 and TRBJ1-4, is DVKVTQSSRYLVKRTGEKVFLECVQDMDHENMFWYRQDPGLGLRLIYFSYDVKMKEKGDIPEGYSVSREKKERFSLILESASTNQTSMYLCASTPQADRRFRGTNEKLFFGSGTQLSVL.

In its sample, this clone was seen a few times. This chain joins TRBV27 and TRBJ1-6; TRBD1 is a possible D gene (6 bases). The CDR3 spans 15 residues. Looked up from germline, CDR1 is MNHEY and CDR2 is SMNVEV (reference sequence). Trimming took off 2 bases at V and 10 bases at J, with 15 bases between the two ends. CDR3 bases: TGTGCCAGCAGTTTAGTCCCCAGGGGTGGCTCACCCCTCCACTTT. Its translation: CASSLVPRGGSPLHF.

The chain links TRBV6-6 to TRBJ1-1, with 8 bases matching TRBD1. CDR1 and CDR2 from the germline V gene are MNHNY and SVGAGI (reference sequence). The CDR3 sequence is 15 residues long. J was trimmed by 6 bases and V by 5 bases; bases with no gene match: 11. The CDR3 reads CASSQTGERGAEAFF. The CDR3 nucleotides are TGTGCCAGCAGTCAGACAGGGGAAAGAGGGGCTGAAGCTTTCTTT.

CDR3 sequence: CASSLGDSNRKVTF. CDR3 in DNA: TGTGCCAGCAGCTTGGGGGACAGCAACAGGAAGGTCACCTTC. The chain couples TRBV5-5 to TRBJ1-2; 7 bases fit TRBD1. Germline CDR1 is SGHKS and CDR2 is YYEKEE (reference sequence). There are 14 residues in the CDR3. Trimming took 0 bases from V and 13 from J; bases not matched to a gene: 12.

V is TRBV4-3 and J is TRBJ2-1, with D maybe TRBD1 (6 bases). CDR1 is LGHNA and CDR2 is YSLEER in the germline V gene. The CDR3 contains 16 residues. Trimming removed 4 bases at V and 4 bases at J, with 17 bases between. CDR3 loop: CASSPLTGNTYNEQFF. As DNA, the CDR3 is TGCGCCAGCAGCCCCTTAACAGGGAATACTTACAATGAGCAGTTCTTC.

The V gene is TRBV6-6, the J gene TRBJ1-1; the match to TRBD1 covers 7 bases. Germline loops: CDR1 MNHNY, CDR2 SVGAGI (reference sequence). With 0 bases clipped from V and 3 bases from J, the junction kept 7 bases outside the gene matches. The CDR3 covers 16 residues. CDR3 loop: CASSYSGDSGHTEAFF. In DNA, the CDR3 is TGTGCCAGCAGTTACTCGGGGGACAGCGGTCACACTGAAGCTTTCTTT.

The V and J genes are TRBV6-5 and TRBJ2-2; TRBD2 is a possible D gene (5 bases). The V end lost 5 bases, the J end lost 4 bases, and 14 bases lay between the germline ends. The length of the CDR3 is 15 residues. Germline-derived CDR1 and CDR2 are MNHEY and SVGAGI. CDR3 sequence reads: CASSPTSGSTGELFF. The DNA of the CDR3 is TGTGCCAGCAGTCCAACTAGTGGGAGCACCGGGGAGCTGTTTTTT.

The DNA of the CDR3 is TGTGCCACCAGCAGAGGCGGTCAGGGGGCGCCTGAAGCTTTCTTT. It translates to CATSRGGQGAPEAFF. The genes are TRBV15 and TRBJ1-1; 8 nucleotides line up with TRBD1. CDR1 LNHNV and CDR2 YYDKDF come from the germline V gene (reference sequence). This CDR3 spans 15 amino acids. Losses at the gene ends were 1 base for V and 6 bases for J; bases not matched to a gene: 7.

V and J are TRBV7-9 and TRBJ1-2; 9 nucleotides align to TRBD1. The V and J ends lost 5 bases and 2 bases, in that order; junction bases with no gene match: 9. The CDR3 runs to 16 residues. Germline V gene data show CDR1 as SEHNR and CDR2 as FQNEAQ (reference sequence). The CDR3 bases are TGTGCCAGCAGCCCGGACCCCGGGACAGGGAACTATGGCTACACCTTC. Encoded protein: CASSPDPGTGNYGYTF.

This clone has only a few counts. In nucleotides, the CDR3 is TGTGCCTCCTCCCCGGGGGGTGCAACTAATGAAAAACTGTTTTTT. It translates to CASSPGGATNEKLFF. This chain connects TRBV6-1 to TRBJ1-4, with a tentative D call TRBD1 (5 bases). The CDR3 totals 15 residues. V gave up 11 bases and J gave up 0 bases, with 16 bases separating them. CDR1 is MNHNS and CDR2 is SASEGT in the germline V gene.

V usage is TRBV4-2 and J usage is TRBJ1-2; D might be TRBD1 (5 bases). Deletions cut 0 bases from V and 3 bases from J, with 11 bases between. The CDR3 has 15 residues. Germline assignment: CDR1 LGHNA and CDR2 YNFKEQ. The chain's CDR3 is CASSQDPGGDYGYTF. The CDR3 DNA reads TGTGCCAGCAGCCAAGACCCGGGAGGGGACTATGGCTACACCTTC.

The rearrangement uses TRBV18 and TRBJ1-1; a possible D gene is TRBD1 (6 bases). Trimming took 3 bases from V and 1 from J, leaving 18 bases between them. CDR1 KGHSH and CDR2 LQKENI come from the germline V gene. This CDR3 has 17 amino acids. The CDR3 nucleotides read TGTGCCAGCTCACCTTTCGGGGGGGGCGTGGGGAACACTGAAGCTTTCTTT. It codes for CASSPFGGGVGNTEAFF.

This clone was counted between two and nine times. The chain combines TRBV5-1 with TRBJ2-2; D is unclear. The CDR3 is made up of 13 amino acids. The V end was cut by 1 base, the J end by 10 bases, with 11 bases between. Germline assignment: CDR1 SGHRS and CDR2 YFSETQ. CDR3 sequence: CASSLLEPVELFF. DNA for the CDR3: TGCGCCAGCAGCTTGTTGGAGCCGGTGGAGCTGTTTTTT.

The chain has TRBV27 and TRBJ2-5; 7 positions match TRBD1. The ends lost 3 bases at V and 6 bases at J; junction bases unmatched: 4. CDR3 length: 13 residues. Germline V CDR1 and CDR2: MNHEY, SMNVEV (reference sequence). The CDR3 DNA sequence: TGTGCCAGCAGTTTTTCAGGGGGTCAGACCCAGTACTTC. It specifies CASSFSGGQTQYF.

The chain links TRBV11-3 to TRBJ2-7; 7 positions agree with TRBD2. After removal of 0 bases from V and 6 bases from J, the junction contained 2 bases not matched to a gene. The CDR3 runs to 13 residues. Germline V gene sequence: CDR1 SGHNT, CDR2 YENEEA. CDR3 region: CASSLDPGGEQYF. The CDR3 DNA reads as TGTGCCAGCAGCTTAGATCCGGGGGGCGAGCAGTACTTC.

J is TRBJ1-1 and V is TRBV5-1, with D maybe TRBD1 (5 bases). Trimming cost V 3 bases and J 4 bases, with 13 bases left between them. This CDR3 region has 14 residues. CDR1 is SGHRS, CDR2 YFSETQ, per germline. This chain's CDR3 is CASSYGGGSTEAFF. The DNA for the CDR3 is TGCGCCAGCAGCTATGGTGGGGGGAGCACTGAAGCTTTCTTT.

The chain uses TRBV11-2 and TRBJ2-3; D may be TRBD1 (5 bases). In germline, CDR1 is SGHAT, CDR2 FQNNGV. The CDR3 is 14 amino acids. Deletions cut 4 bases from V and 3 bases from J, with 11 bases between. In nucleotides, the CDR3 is TGTGCCAGCAGCTCTCACCAGGGTACAGATACGCAGTATTTT. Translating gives CASSSHQGTDTQYF. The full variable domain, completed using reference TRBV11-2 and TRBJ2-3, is EAGVAQSPRYKIIEKRQSVAFWCNPISGHATLYWYQQILGQGPKLLIQFQNNGVVDDSQLPKDRFSAERLKGVDSTLKIQPAKLEDSAVYLCASSSHQGTDTQYFGPGTRLTVL.

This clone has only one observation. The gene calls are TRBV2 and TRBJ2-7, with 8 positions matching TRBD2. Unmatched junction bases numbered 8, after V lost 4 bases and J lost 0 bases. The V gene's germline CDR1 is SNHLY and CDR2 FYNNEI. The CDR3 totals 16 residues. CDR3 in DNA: TGTGCCAGCAGTGCCGTAGGGCGGGGGGCCTCCTACGAGCAGTACTTC. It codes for CASSAVGRGASYEQYF.

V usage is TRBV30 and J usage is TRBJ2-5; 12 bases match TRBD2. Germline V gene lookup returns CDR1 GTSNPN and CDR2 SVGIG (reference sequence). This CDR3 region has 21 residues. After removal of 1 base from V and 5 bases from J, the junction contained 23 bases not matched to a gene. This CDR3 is CAWSGRPRTLGLAGFRETQYF. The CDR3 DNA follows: TGTGCCTGGAGTGGGAGGCCAAGGACCTTGGGACTAGCGGGCTTCCGGGAGACCCAGTACTTC.

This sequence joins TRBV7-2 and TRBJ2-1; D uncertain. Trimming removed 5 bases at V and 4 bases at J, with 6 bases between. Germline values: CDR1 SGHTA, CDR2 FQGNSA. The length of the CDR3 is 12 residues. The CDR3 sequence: CASSLVYNEQFF. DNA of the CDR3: TGTGCCAGCAGCCTCGTTTACAATGAGCAGTTCTTC.

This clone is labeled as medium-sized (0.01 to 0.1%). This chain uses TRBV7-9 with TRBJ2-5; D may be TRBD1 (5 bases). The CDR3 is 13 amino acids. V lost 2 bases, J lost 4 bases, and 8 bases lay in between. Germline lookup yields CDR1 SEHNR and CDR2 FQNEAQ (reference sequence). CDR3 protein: CASSLFTGETQYF. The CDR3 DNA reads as TGTGCCAGCAGCTTATTCACAGGAGAGACCCAGTACTTC.

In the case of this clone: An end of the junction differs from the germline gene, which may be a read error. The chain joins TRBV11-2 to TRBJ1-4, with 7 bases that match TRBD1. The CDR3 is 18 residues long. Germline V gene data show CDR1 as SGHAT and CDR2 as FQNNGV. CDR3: CASSLEKDRLGLREKLFF. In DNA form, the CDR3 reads TGTGCCAGCAGCTTAGAAAAGGACAGGTTAGGATTACGCGAAAAGCTGTTTTTT. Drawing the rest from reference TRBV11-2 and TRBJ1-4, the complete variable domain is EAGVAQSPRYKIIEKRQSVAFWCNPISGHATLYWYQQILGQGPKLLIQFQNNGVVDDSQLPKDRFSAERLKGVDSTLKIQPAKLEDSAVYLCASSLEKDRLGLREKLFFGSGTQLSVL.

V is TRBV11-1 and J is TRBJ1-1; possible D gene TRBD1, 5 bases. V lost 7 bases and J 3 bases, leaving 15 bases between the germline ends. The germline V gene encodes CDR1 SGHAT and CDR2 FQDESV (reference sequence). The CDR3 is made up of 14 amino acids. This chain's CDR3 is CASKGAGRHTEAFF. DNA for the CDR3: TGTGCCAGCAAAGGGGCTGGGAGGCACACTGAAGCTTTCTTT.

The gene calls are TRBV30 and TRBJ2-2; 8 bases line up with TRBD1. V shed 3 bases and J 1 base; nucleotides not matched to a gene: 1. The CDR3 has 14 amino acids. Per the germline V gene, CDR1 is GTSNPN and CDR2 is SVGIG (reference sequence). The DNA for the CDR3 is TGTGCCTGGAGAGGGACAGGGAACACCGGGGAGCTGTTTTTT. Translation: CAWRGTGNTGELFF.

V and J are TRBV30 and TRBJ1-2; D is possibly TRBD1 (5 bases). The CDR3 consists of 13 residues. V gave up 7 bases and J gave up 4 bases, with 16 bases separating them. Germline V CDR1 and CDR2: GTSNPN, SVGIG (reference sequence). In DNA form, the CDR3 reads TGTGCCTCTCCTGGGGACTACCTCTATGGCTACACCTTC. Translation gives CASPGDYLYGYTF.

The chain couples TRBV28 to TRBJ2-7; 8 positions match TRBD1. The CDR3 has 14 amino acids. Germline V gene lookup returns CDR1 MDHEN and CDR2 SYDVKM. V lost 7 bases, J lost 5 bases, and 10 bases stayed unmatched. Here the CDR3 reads CASNDRGVFHEQYF. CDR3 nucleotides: TGTGCCAGCAACGACAGGGGAGTCTTCCACGAGCAGTACTTC.

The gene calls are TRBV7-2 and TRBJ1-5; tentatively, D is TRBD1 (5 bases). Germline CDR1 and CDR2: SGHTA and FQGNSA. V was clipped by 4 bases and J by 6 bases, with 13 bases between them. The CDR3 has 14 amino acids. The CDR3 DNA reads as TGTGCCAGCAGCTCGCAGGGTCGCGGTCAGCCCCAGCATTTT. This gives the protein CASSSQGRGQPQHF.